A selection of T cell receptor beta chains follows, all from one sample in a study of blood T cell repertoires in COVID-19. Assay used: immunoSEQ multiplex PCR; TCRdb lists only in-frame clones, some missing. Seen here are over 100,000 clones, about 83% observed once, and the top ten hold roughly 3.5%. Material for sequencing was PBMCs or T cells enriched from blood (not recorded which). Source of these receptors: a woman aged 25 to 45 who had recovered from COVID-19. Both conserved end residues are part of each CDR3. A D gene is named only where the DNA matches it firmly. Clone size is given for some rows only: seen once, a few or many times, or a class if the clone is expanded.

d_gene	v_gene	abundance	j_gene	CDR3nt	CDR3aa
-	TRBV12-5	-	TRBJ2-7	TGTGCTAGTGGTCTGCAGGTATTGATCGACGAGCAGTACTTC	CASGLQVLIDEQYF
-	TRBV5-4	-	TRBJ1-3	TGTGCCAGTTCCCTTGGGGGGTCTGGAAACACCATATATTTT	CASSLGGSGNTIYF
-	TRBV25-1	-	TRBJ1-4	TGTGCCAGCAGAGGGACTTACGGGAAGGAAAAACTGTTTTTT	CASRGTYGKEKLFF
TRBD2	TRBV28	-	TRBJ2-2	TGTGCCAGCAAAGTTTCGTCCCCTTTCTCGCGGGAGAGGACCGGGGAGCTGTTTTTT	CASKVSSPFSRERTGELFF
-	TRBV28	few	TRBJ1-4	TGTGCCAGCAGTCTTAGGGGGGGGAATGAAAAACTGTTTTTT	CASSLRGGNEKLFF
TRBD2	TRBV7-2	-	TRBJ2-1	TGTGCCAGCAGCCCTAGCGGCAGCTCCTACAATGAGCAGTTCTTC	CASSPSGSSYNEQFF
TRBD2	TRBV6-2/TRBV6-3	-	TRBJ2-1	TGTGCCAGCAGTACCCGGACTAGCGGGAGATCCTACAATGAGCAGTTCTTC	CASSTRTSGRSYNEQFF
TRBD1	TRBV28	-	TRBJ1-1	TGTGCCAGCATAAGGGACAGGGTGAACACTGAAGCTTTCTTT	CASIRDRVNTEAFF
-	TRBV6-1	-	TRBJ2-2	TGTGCCAGCAGTGAAGTTCACGGGGGAATTCTCCCCGGGGAGCTGTTTTTT	CASSEVHGGILPGELFF
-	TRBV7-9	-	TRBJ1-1	TGTGCCAGCAGCTTAGCCCCAGGGGCTGAAGCTTTCTTT	CASSLAPGAEAFF
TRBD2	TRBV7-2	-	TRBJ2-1	TGTGCCAGCAGCTTATTCGCGGGAGGCTTCAATGAGCAGTTCTTC	CASSLFAGGFNEQFF
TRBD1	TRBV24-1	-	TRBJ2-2	TGTGCCACCAGTGATACTAGGACAGGGTGGGCCGGGGAGCTGTTTTTT	CATSDTRTGWAGELFF
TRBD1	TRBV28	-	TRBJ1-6	TGTGCCAGCAGTCCCCAAGGGGACAGGGTTTCACCCCTCCACTTT	CASSPQGDRVSPLHF
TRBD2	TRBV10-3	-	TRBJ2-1	TGTGCCACCTGGGAGGGTATCAATGAGCAGTTCTTC	CATWEGINEQFF
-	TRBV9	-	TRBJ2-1	TGTGCCAGCAGCGTAGGGGGCGCATACAATGAGCAGTTCTTC	CASSVGGAYNEQFF
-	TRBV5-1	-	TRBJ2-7	TGCGCCAGCAGCGGTCAGGGGGGCCTCTACGAGCAGTACTTC	CASSGQGGLYEQYF
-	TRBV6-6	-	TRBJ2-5	TGTGCCACCTCTGGTCCCGGAGAGACCCAGTACTTC	CATSGPGETQYF